Each of the 26 T cell receptor beta chains below was sequenced from the same sample in a study of cytomegalovirus exposure and HLA in healthy donors. 13 Jbeta primers and 60 Vbeta primers were used for the PCR. Assay: immunoSEQ multiplex PCR; the TCRdb copy retains only in-frame clones and omits some. The sample comprises about 140,000 clones, 65% to 80% of which are singletons, and approximately 8.3% rests with the top ten. Sequences were obtained from PBMCs. These TCRs come from a woman in her 50s in good health and CMV-seropositive.

The sample holds a few counts of this clone. This chain uses TRBV7-9 with TRBJ2-2, with TRBD2 matching over 10 bases. The CDR3 is 16 amino acids. V lost 3 bases to trimming and J lost 0 bases; unmatched junction nucleotides: 1. Germline V lookup: CDR1 SEHNR, CDR2 FQNEAQ (reference sequence). The CDR3 nucleotides are TGTGCCAGCAGCTTGAGCGGGGGGGCGAACACCGGGGAGCTGTTTTTT. This encodes CASSLSGGANTGELFF.

The J gene is TRBJ1-1, the V gene TRBV29-1, with 11 bases that match TRBD1. The J segment lost 3 bases and the V segment lost 4 bases, leaving 4 bases of the junction unmatched. The CDR3 sequence is 14 residues long. Germline lookup yields CDR1 SQVTM and CDR2 ANQGSEA. CDR3 sequence reads: CSVAWGQGDTEAFF. The CDR3 bases are TGCAGCGTTGCGTGGGGACAGGGGGACACTGAAGCTTTCTTT.

This sequence joins TRBV7-2 and TRBJ2-7; D gene ambiguous. This CDR3 is 14 amino acids long. Trimming took 5 bases from V and 6 from J, leaving 17 bases between them. Germline V gives CDR1 SGHTA, CDR2 FQGNSA. The CDR3 region has the DNA TGTGCCAGCAGCACCCACCAGAGCGTAGGCGAGCAGTACTTC. Translation gives CASSTHQSVGEQYF.

V gene TRBV5-6 combines with J gene TRBJ2-5, with TRBD1 as a possible D gene (5 bases). Trimming cost V 4 bases and J 3 bases, with 16 bases left between them. Germline assignment: CDR1 SGHDT and CDR2 YYEEEE. The CDR3 runs 15 residues. As DNA, the CDR3 is TGTGCCAGCAGCATCAGGACATATTCGGAAGAGACCCAGTACTTC. Its protein is CASSIRTYSEETQYF.

The CDR3 region has the DNA TGTGCCAGCACGCGGGGCGGGGGCTACGGAGAGACCCAGTACTTC. Translating gives CASTRGGGYGETQYF. This chain joins TRBV6-5 and TRBJ2-5, with a possible D match to TRBD2 (7 bases). Germline loops: CDR1 MNHEY, CDR2 SVGAGI. V was clipped by 7 bases and J by 4 bases, with 19 bases between them. This CDR3 spans 15 amino acids.

CDR3 region: CASRPGGFYEQYF. In nucleotides, the CDR3 is TGTGCCAGCAGGCCGGGGGGATTCTACGAGCAGTACTTC. This chain connects TRBV28 to TRBJ2-7; 7 bases are shared with TRBD2. This CDR3 region has 13 residues. J gave up 3 bases and V 6 bases, and 5 bases lay outside the gene matches. Germline values: CDR1 MDHEN, CDR2 SYDVKM. Full variable domain (rest looked up from reference TRBV28 and TRBJ2-7): DVKVTQSSRYLVKRTGEKVFLECVQDMDHENMFWYRQDPGLGLRLIYFSYDVKMKEKGDIPEGYSVSREKKERFSLILESASTNQTSMYLCASRPGGFYEQYFGPGTRLTVT.

The V and J genes are TRBV5-1 and TRBJ2-5, with 7 positions matching TRBD2. The J call may not be correct, given that the DNA end is closer to TRBJ2-7. The CDR3 is made up of 17 amino acids. CDR1 is SGHRS and CDR2 is YFSETQ in the germline V gene. DNA of the CDR3: TGCGCCAGCAGCTTGGCGGGTAGTGGGACTATATCTAACGAGCAGTACTTC. Amino acid sequence: CASSLAGSGTISNEQYF.

The V call is TRBV28, the J call TRBJ2-1; 8 nucleotides line up with TRBD1. This CDR3 is built from 16 residues. The ends lost 2 bases at V and 5 bases at J; junction bases unmatched: 8. Germline V gives CDR1 MDHEN, CDR2 SYDVKM. The CDR3 reads CASSLRGQGGHNEQFF. In nucleotides, the CDR3 is TGTGCCAGCAGTTTACGAGGACAGGGCGGCCACAATGAGCAGTTCTTC.

This clone occurred once. CDR3 DNA: TGTGCCAGCAGCGCCCGGACAGGCTACTATGGCTACACCTTC. Amino acids: CASSARTGYYGYTF. The rearrangement joins TRBV7-8 to TRBJ1-2; the match to TRBD1 covers 7 bases. CDR1 is SGHVS and CDR2 is FQNEAQ in the germline V gene. This CDR3 is built from 14 residues. V lost 5 bases, J lost 3 bases, and 6 bases stayed unmatched.

Written as DNA, the CDR3 is TGTGCCAGCAGTGAGTATTACGAGCAGTACTTC. Translated, it gives CASSEYYEQYF. The chain recombines TRBV2 with TRBJ2-7, with D unclear. Trimming left V 3 bases short and J 4 bases short, with 4 bases between. In germline, CDR1 is SNHLY, CDR2 FYNNEI. The CDR3 extends over 11 amino acids. Complete variable domain (other parts from reference TRBV2 and TRBJ2-7): EPEVTQTPSHQVTQMGQEVILRCVPISNHLYFYWYRQILGQKVEFLVSFYNNEISEKSEIFDDQFSVERPDGSNFTLKIRSTKLEDSAMYFCASSEYYEQYFGPGTRLTVT.

V usage is TRBV6-6 and J usage is TRBJ1-1; D is possibly TRBD1 (5 bases). The CDR3 is made up of 15 amino acids. V was shortened by 0 bases and J by 3 bases, with 11 bases between the two germline ends. Germline V gene data show CDR1 as MNHNY and CDR2 as SVGAGI (reference sequence). CDR3 protein: CASSYSMPGYTEAFF. For the CDR3, the DNA is TGTGCCAGCAGTTACTCCATGCCAGGGTACACTGAAGCTTTCTTT.

J is TRBJ2-1 and V is TRBV7-9, with TRBD2 identical over 7 bases. CDR3 length: 12 amino acids. Looked up from germline, CDR1 is SEHNR and CDR2 is FQNEAQ (reference sequence). V was pared by 8 bases and J by 5 bases, with 3 bases of the junction left unmatched. The CDR3, as DNA: TGTGCCAGCGGGGAGGGCCACAATGAGCAGTTCTTC. As protein: CASGEGHNEQFF.

V usage is TRBV7-9 and J usage is TRBJ2-7, with D possibly being TRBD2 (6 bases). Trimming removed 5 bases from V and 1 base from J, with 24 bases in between. Germline V gives CDR1 SEHNR, CDR2 FQNEAQ (reference sequence). This CDR3 is built from 18 residues. The CDR3 protein is CASSGRTVHGEASYEQYF. The CDR3 DNA reads TGTGCCAGCAGCGGGCGCACGGTCCACGGGGAGGCGTCCTACGAGCAGTACTTC.

Here the CDR3 reads CASSWDSGANEAFF. The DNA of the CDR3 is TGTGCCAGCAGCTGGGATTCAGGGGCCAATGAAGCTTTCTTT. The J gene is TRBJ1-1, the V gene TRBV2; D is possibly TRBD1 (6 bases). There are 14 residues in the CDR3. Trimming took 6 bases from V and 7 from J, leaving 18 bases between them. Germline CDR1 and CDR2: SNHLY and FYNNEI.

V is TRBV5-6 and J is TRBJ1-4; 7 bases are shared with TRBD1. The CDR3 extends over 15 amino acids. Germline-derived CDR1 and CDR2 are SGHDT and YYEEEE. With 0 bases clipped from V and 8 bases from J, the junction kept 7 bases outside the gene matches. The CDR3 loop is CASSLVRQGNEKLFF. The CDR3 DNA reads as TGTGCCAGCAGCTTGGTTCGACAGGGTAACGAAAAACTGTTTTTT.

This clone appeared a single time. This sequence joins TRBV10-3 and TRBJ1-2, with 9 bases that match TRBD1. Germline CDR1 is ENHRY and CDR2 is SYGVKD. V shed 4 bases, J shed 3 bases, and the junction held 3 bases outside the gene matches. The CDR3 runs 14 residues. CDR3 in DNA: TGTGCCATCAGTGCGACAGGGGGGGACTATGGCTACACCTTC. It yields the protein CAISATGGDYGYTF.

The gene calls are TRBV27 and TRBJ1-1, with no clear D. Trimming left V 2 bases short and J 4 bases short, with 17 bases between. Germline CDR1 is MNHEY and CDR2 is SMNVEV (reference sequence). This CDR3 is built from 16 residues. The CDR3 here is CASSLGYSLGSTEAFF. CDR3 bases: TGTGCCAGCAGTTTAGGTTATTCCCTTGGGAGCACTGAAGCTTTCTTT.

V is TRBV7-6 and J is TRBJ2-3, with TRBD1 matching 7 bases. Unmatched junction bases numbered 4, after V lost 3 bases and J lost 1 base. Germline assignment: CDR1 SGHVS and CDR2 FNYEAQ. This CDR3 is 15 amino acids long. Here the CDR3 reads CASSLWTGGTDTQYF. CDR3 sequence (DNA): TGTGCCAGCAGCTTGTGGACAGGAGGCACAGATACGCAGTATTTT.

The chain employs TRBV7-2 and TRBJ2-1, with D perhaps TRBD2 (7 bases). The CDR3 runs 13 residues. Trimming took off 8 bases at V and 4 bases at J, with 12 bases between the two ends. Germline V gene data show CDR1 as SGHTA and CDR2 as FQGNSA. As DNA, the CDR3 is TGTGCCAGCGAAGGGGGGGATTACAATGAGCAGTTCTTC. Protein: CASEGGDYNEQFF.

This clone has at least ten counts. V and J are TRBV6-5 and TRBJ2-7; 7 nucleotides match TRBD1. Germline V gene data show CDR1 as MNHEY and CDR2 as SVGAGI. J was trimmed by 3 bases and V by 5 bases; bases with no gene match: 7. The CDR3 sequence is 14 residues long. CDR3 DNA: TGTGCCAGCAGTGCCGCCGCAGGGGGCTACGAGCAGTACTTC. It yields the protein CASSAAAGGYEQYF.

This clone was seen just once. The chain is built from TRBV6-1 and TRBJ2-2, with TRBD1 matching 9 bases. The CDR3 is made up of 17 amino acids. The germline V gene encodes CDR1 MNHNS and CDR2 SASEGT. V dropped 4 bases and J dropped 8; count of bases not matched to a gene: 14. DNA for the CDR3: TGTGCCAGCAGTGGGAAATCCGGGACAGGGTTATCGGGGGAGCTGTTTTTT. Translating gives CASSGKSGTGLSGELFF.

The sample holds one count of this clone. The V call is TRBV2, the J call TRBJ1-5; TRBD1 aligns across 8 bases. Germline V gene data show CDR1 as SNHLY and CDR2 as FYNNEI. The CDR3 is 13 residues long. V shed 6 bases, J shed 9 bases, and the junction held 7 bases outside the gene matches. CDR3 in amino acids: CASSRQGQRPQHF. CDR3 coding DNA: TGTGCCAGCAGCCGACAGGGGCAGCGGCCCCAGCATTTT.

The CDR3 region has the DNA TGCGCCAGCAGCTTGGGTCTGGGGGCAGGGGAGACCCAGTACTTC. This gives the protein CASSLGLGAGETQYF. J is TRBJ2-5 and V is TRBV5-1, with a weak D call TRBD1 (6 bases). CDR3 size: 15 residues. Germline CDR1 is SGHRS and CDR2 is YFSETQ. Trimming left V 0 bases short and J 5 bases short, with 14 bases between.

V is TRBV4-2 and J is TRBJ1-2, with TRBD1 matching 10 bases. This CDR3 has 15 residues. Germline loops: CDR1 LGHNA, CDR2 YNFKEQ. The junction had 5 bases not matched to a gene; V was cut back by 3 bases and J by 4 bases. In DNA form, the CDR3 reads TGTGCCAGCAGCCAGACAGGGGGCAATGGCTATGGCTACACCTTC. Amino acids: CASSQTGGNGYGYTF.

The chain uses TRBV29-1 and TRBJ2-2; D remains unclear. V shed 6 bases and J shed 2 bases, with 4 bases lying between them. Germline CDR1 SQVTM, CDR2 ANQGSEA. This CDR3 region has 11 residues. CDR3 protein: CSVTNTGELFF. CDR3 nucleotide sequence: TGCAGCGTGACTAACACCGGGGAGCTGTTTTTT.

The rearrangement uses TRBV5-6 and TRBJ2-7; 9 nucleotides match TRBD1. Germline assignment: CDR1 SGHDT and CDR2 YYEEEE. The length of the CDR3 is 16 residues. The V segment lost 5 bases and the J segment 2 bases; nucleotides outside the gene matches: 11. DNA of the CDR3: TGTGCCAGCAGACACCCCCGGGACAGGGTTACCTACGAGCAGTACTTC. Translation: CASRHPRDRVTYEQYF.